The clone carrying this T cell receptor (beta chain) was observed once. The sample is drawn from a study of CD8+ T cells in alopecia areata. Treatment: oral pan-JAK inhibitor, 5-10 mg twice daily. Germline assignment: CDR1 SGHRS and CDR2 YFSETQ. The ends were cut back, 0 bases at V and 2 bases at J, with 3 bases in the middle. CDR3 length equals 14 residues. Investigators isolated RNA and reverse transcribed it into cDNA to act as the sequencing template. Profiled with immunoSEQ multiplex PCR; TCRdb holds only in-frame clones, not every one. The sample has approximately 210,000 clones, less than 45% seen once.

The specimen was CD4+ T cells sorted from blood, collected between weeks 36 and 40, from a patient treated with tofacitinib. The origin of this receptor is a human donor with alopecia areata. This rearrangement joins TRBV5-1 to TRBJ2-6; D is uncertain. This chain's CDR3 is CASSLDPGANVLTF. The CDR3 DNA reads as TGCGCCAGCAGCTTGGATCCTGGGGCCAACGTCCTGACTTTC.